The TCR beta chain under discussion was sequenced for a study of T cells in Graves' hyperthyroidism and ophthalmopathy. From RNA transcripts, TCR beta CDR3 regions were amplified. The HTBI primer set drove a first-round RT-PCR of the TCR CDR3. TCRdb re-analysed the multiplex PCR reads in MiXCR, keeping a single row per CDR3 protein. There are about 400,000 distinct CDR3 sequences in the sample; over 12% occur only once, and about 21% lies in the top ten. The table lists this clonotype with a count of one. A much larger clone differs by one base, so this may be a read error. This CDR3 comprises 18 residues. Germline V gives CDR1 SEHNR, CDR2 FQNEAQ (reference sequence). Trimming left V 1 base short and J 4 bases short, with 20 bases between.

The sample was blood. The chain uses TRBV7-9 and TRBJ1-5; a weak D match, TRBD1 (5 bases). This sequence was found in a woman aged 55-75 years with Graves' ophthalmopathy. CDR3 coding DNA: TGTGCCAGCAGCTTAGGGTCAAGGGGCCCTTCAGGGAATCAGCCCCAGCATTTT. The encoded protein is CASSLGSRGPSGNQPQHF.